This TCR beta chain was identified in a study of T cells in Graves' hyperthyroidism and ophthalmopathy. From roughly 10 ml of fresh peripheral blood, PBMCs were isolated. Trimming shortened V by 0 bases and J by 2 bases, and 10 bases separated the two germline ends. Germline values: CDR1 LNHNV, CDR2 YYDKDF (reference sequence). This CDR3 contains 15 residues. Using RNA transcripts as the source, TCR beta CDR3 regions were amplified. A first-round RT-PCR of the TCR CDR3 used the HTBI primer set. TCRdb re-called the multiplex PCR reads with MiXCR, one entry per CDR3 protein. The sample has around 700,000 distinct CDR3 sequences; about 35% are singletons. This clonotype was recorded many times.

The TCR originated in a woman aged 40 to 50 with Graves' hyperthyroidism. Sequencing input: blood. V is TRBV15 and J is TRBJ2-5, with D hard to call. The CDR3 sequence: CATSRDPAKQETQYF. In DNA, the CDR3 is TGTGCCACCAGCAGAGATCCGGCGAAGCAAGAGACCCAGTACTTC.